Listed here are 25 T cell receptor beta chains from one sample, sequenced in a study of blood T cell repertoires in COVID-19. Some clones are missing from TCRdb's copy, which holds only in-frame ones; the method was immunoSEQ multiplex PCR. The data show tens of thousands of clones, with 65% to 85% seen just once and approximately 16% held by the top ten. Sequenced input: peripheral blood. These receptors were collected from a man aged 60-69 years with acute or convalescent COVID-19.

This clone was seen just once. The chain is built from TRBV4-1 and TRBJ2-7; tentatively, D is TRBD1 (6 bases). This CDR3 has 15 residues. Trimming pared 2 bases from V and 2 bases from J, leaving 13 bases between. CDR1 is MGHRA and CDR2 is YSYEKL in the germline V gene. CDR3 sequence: CASSQPGQTTYEQYF. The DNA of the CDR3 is TGCGCCAGCAGCCAACCTGGACAGACAACCTACGAGCAGTACTTC.

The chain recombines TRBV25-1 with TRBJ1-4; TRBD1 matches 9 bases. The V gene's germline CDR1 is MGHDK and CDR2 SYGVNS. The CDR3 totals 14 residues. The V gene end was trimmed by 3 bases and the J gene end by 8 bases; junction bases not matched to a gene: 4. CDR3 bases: TGTGCCAGCAGTGATACAGGGGGCGCGGAAAAACTGTTTTTT. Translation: CASSDTGGAEKLFF.

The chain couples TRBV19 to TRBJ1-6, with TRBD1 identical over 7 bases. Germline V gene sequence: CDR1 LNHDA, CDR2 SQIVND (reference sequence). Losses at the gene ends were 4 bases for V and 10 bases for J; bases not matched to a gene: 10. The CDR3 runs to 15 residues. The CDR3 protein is CASSTSTGVGSPLHF. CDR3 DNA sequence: TGTGCCAGTAGTACTAGTACAGGGGTGGGATCACCCCTCCACTTT. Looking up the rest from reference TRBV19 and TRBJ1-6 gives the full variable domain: DGGITQSPKYLFRKEGQNVTLSCEQNLNHDAMYWYRQDPGQGLRLIYYSQIVNDFQKGDIAEGYSVSREKKESFPLTVTSAQKNPTAFYLCASSTSTGVGSPLHFGNGTRLTVT.

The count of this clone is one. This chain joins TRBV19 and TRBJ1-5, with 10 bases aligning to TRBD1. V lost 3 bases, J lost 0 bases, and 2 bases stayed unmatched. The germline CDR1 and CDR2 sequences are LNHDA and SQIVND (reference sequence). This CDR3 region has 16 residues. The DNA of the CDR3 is TGTGCCAGTAGTATCAGACAGGGGGCTAGCAATCAGCCCCAGCATTTT. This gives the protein CASSIRQGASNQPQHF.

The CDR3 DNA reads as TGTGCCAGCTGGGACAGTGAAGCTTTCTTT. Translated, it gives CASWDSEAFF. J is TRBJ1-1 and V is TRBV19; 7 bases map to TRBD1. The CDR3 covers 10 residues. The trim removed 9 bases at V and 7 bases at J, leaving 2 bases unmatched. Germline V CDR1 and CDR2: LNHDA, SQIVND (reference sequence).

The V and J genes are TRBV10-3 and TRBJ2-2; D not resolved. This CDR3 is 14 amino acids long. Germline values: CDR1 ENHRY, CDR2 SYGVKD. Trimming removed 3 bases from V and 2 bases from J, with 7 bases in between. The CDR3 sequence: CAISDEANTGELFF. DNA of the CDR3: TGTGCCATCAGTGACGAAGCTAACACCGGGGAGCTGTTTTTT.

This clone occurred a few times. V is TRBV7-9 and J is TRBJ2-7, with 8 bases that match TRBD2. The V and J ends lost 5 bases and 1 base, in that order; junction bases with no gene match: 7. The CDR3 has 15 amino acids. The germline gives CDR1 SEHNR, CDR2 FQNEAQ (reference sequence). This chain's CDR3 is CASSILAGRSYEQYF. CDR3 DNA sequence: TGTGCCAGCAGCATCTTAGCGGGGCGATCCTACGAGCAGTACTTC.

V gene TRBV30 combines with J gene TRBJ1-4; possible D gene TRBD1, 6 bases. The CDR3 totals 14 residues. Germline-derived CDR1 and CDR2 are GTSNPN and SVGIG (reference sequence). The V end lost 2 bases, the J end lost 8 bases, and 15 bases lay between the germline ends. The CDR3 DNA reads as TGTGCCTGGAGTCGTGGGGGGGCGCAGGAAAAACTGTTTTTT. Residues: CAWSRGGAQEKLFF.

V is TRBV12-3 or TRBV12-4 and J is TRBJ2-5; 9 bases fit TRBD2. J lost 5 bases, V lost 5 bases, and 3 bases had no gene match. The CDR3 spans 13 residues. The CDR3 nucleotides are TGTGCCAGCAGTGACCTAGCGGGGGAGACCCAGTACTTC. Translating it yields CASSDLAGETQYF.

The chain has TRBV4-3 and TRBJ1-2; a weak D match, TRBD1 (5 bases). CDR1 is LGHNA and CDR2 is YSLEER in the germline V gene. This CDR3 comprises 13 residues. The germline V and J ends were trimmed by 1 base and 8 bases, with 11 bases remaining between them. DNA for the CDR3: TGCGCCAGCAGCCAAGGCCCAGGGTTGGGCTACACCTTC. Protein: CASSQGPGLGYTF.

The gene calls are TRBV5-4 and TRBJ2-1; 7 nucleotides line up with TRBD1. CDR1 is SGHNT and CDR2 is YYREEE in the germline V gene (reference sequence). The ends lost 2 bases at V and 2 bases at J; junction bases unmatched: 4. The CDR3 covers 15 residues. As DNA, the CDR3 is TGTGCCAGCAGCTTACAGGGGAACCCCTACAATGAGCAGTTCTTC. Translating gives CASSLQGNPYNEQFF. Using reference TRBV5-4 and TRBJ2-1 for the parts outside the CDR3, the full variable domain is ETGVTQSPTHLIKTRGQQVTLRCSSQSGHNTVSWYQQALGQGPQFIFQYYREEENGRGNFPPRFSGLQFPNYSSELNVNALELDDSALYLCASSLQGNPYNEQFFGPGTRLTVL.

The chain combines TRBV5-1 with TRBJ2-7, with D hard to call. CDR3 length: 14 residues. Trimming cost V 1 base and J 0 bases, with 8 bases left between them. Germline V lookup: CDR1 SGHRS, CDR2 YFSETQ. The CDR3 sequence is CASSLPQSSYEQYF. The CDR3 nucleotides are TGCGCCAGCAGCTTGCCACAAAGCTCCTACGAGCAGTACTTC.

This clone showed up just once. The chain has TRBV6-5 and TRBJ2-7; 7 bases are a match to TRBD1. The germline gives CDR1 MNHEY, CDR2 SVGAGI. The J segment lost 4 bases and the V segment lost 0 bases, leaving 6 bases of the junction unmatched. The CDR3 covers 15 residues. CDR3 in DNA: TGTGCCAGCAGTTACTCGAGGGGGCCGGGGTACGAGCAGTACTTC. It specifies CASSYSRGPGYEQYF.

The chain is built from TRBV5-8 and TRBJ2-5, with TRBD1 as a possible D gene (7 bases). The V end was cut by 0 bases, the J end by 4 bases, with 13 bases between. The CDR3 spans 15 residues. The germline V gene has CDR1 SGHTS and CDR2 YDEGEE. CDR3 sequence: CASSLGGQRAETQYF. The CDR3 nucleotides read TGTGCCAGCAGCTTGGGGGGACAGCGGGCAGAGACCCAGTACTTC.

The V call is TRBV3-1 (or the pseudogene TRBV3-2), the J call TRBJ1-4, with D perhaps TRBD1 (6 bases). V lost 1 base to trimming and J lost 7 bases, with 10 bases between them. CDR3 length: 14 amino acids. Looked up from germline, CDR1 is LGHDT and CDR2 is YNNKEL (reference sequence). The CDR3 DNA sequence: TGTGCCAGCAGCCAAGCAGGGGAGGGTGAAAAACTGTTTTTT. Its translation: CASSQAGEGEKLFF.

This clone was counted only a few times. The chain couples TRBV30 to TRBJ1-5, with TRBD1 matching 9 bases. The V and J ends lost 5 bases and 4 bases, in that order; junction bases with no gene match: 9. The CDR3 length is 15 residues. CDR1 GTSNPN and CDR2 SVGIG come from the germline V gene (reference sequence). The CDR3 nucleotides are TGTGCCTGGGGCCACGGACAGGGGCTGAATCAGCCCCAGCATTTT. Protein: CAWGHGQGLNQPQHF.

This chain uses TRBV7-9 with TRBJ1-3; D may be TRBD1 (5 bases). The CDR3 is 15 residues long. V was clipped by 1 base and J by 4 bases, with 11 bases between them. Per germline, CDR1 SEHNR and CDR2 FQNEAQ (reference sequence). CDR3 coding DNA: TGTGCCAGCAGCTTAGGGGGCGCGAGCGGAAACACCATATATTTT. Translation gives CASSLGGASGNTIYF.

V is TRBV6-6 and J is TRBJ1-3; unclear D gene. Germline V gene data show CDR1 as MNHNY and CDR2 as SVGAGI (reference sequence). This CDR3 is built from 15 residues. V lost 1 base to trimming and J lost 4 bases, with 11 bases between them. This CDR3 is CASSYFPRSGNTIYF. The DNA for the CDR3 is TGTGCCAGCAGTTACTTCCCCAGATCAGGAAACACCATATATTTT.

This CDR3 reads CASSPDRNTGELFF. DNA of the CDR3: TGTGCCAGCAGCCCCGACAGGAACACCGGGGAGCTGTTTTTT. This chain links TRBV11-2 with TRBJ2-2; weak D call: TRBD1 (5 bases). CDR3 length: 14 residues. The V gene lost 5 bases and the J gene lost 1 base, with 8 bases spanning the gap. Germline CDR1 and CDR2: SGHAT and FQNNGV.

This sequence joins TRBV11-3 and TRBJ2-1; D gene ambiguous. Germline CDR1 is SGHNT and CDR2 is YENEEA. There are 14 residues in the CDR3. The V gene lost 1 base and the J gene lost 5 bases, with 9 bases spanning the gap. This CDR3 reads CASSLGTEHNEQFF. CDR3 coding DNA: TGTGCCAGCAGCTTAGGAACAGAACACAATGAGCAGTTCTTC.

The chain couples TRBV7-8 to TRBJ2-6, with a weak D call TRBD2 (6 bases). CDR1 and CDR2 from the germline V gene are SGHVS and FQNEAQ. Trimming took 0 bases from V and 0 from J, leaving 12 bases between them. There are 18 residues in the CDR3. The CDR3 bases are TGTGCCAGCAGCTTAGCACTGGGACTTCTCTCTGGGGCCAACGTCCTGACTTTC. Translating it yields CASSLALGLLSGANVLTF.

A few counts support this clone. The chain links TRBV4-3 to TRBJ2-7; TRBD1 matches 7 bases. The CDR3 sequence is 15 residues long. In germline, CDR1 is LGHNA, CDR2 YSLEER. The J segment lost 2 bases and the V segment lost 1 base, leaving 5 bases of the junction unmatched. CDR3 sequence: CASSQARGPTYEQYF. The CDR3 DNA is TGCGCCAGCAGCCAAGCTAGGGGGCCAACCTACGAGCAGTACTTC.

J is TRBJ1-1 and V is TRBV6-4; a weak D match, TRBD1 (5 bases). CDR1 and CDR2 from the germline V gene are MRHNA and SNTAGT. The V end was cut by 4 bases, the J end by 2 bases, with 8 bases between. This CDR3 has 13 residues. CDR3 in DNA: TGTGCCAGCAGTGCAGGGATTAACACTGAAGCTTTCTTT. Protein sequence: CASSAGINTEAFF.

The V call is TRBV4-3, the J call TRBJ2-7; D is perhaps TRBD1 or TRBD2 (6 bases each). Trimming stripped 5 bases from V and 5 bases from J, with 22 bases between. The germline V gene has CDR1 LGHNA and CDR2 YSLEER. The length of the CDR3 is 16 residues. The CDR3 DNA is TGCGCCAGCAGCAAAGGGAGGACAGTCGGCGGTAACGAGCAGTACTTC. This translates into CASSKGRTVGGNEQYF.

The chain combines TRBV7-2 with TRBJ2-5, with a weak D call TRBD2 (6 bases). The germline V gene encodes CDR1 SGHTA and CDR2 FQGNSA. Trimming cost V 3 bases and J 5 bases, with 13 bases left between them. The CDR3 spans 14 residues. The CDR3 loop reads CASSFATGDETQYF. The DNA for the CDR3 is TGTGCCAGCAGCTTTGCGACGGGGGACGAGACCCAGTACTTC.